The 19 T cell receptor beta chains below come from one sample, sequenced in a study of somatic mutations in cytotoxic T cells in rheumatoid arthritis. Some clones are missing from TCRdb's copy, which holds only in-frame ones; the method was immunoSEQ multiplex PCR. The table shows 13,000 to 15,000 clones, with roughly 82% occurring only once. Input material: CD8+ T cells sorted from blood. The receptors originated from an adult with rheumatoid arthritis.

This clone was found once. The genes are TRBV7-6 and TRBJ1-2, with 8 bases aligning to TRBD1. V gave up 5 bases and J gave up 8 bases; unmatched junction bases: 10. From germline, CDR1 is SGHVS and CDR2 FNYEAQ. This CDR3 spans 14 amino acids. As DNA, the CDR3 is TGTGCCAGCAGCCCAGGACAGGGTTCAGGAGGCTACACCTTC. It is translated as CASSPGQGSGGYTF. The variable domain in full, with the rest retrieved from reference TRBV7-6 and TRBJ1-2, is GAGVSQSPRYKVTKRGQDVALRCDPISGHVSLYWYRQALGQGPEFLTYFNYEAQQDKSGLPNDRFSAERPEGSISTLTIQRTEQRDSAMYRCASSPGQGSGGYTFGSGTRLTVV.

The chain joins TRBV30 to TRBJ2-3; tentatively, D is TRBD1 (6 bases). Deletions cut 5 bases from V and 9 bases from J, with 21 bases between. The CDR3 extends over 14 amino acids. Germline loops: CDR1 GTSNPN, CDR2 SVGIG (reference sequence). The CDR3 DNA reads TGTGCCTGGCAAACCACTAGTGGGGGCCCAACGCAGTATTTT. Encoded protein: CAWQTTSGGPTQYF.

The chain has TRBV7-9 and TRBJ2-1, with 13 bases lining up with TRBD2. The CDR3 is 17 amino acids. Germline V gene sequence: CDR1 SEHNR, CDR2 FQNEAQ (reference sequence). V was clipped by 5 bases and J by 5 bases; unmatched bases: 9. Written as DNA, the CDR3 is TGTGCCAGCAGCAAACCCGGGACTAGCGGGATTCACAATGAGCAGTTCTTC. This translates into CASSKPGTSGIHNEQFF.

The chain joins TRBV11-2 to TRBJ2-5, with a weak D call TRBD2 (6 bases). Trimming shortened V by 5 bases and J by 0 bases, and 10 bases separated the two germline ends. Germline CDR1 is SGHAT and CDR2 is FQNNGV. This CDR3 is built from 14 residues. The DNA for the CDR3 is TGTGCCAGCAGCCCGGAGGGGTACCAAGAGACCCAGTACTTC. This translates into CASSPEGYQETQYF.

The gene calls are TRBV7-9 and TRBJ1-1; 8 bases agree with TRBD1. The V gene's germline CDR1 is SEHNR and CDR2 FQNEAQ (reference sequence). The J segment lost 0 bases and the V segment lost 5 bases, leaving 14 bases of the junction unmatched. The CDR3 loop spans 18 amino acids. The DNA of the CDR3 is TGTGCCAGCAGCCAGAGTTTTGGGCAGGGGGCAATGAACACTGAAGCTTTCTTT. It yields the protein CASSQSFGQGAMNTEAFF.

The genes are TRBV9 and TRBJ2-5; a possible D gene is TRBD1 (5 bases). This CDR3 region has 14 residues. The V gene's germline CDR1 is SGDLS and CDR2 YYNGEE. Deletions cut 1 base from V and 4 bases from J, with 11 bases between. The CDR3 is CASSVTDSVETQYF. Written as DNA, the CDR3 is TGTGCCAGCAGCGTAACCGACAGTGTAGAGACCCAGTACTTC.

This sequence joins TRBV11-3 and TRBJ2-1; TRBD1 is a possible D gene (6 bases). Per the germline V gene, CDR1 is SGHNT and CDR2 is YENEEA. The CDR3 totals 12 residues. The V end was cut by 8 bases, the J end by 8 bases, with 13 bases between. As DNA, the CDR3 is TGTGCCAGCTCAAGGGGGAGCGATGAGCAGTTCTTC. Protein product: CASSRGSDEQFF.

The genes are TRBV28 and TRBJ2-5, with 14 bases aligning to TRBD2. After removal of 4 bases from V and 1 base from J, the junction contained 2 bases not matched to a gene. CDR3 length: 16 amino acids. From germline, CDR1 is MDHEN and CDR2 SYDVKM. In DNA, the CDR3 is TGTGCCAGCAGTTCGACTAGCGGGGGGGCCCAAGAGACCCAGTACTTC. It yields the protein CASSSTSGGAQETQYF.

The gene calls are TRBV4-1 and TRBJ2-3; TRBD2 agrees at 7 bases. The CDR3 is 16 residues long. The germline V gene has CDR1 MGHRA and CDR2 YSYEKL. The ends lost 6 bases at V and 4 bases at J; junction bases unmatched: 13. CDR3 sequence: CASRLSFSGGADTQYF. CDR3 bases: TGCGCCAGCAGGCTGAGTTTTTCGGGAGGAGCAGATACGCAGTATTTT.

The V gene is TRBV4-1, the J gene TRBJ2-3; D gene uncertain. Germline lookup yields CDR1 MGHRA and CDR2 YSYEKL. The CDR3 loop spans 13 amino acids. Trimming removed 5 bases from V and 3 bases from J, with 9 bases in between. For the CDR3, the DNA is TGCGCCAGCAGCAGGGTAGAAACAGATACGCAGTATTTT. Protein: CASSRVETDTQYF.

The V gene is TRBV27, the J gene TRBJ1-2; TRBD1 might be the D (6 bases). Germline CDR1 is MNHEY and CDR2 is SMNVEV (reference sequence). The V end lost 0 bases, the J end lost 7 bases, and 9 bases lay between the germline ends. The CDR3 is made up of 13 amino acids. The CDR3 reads CASSLSGGSGYTF. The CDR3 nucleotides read TGTGCCAGCAGTTTATCAGGGGGATCTGGCTACACCTTC.

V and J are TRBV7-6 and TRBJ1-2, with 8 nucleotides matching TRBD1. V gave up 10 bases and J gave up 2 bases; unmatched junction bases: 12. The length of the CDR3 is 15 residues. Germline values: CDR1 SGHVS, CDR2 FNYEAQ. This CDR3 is CATAGAGGLNYGYTF. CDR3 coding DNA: TGTGCCACCGCCGGGGCAGGGGGCCTCAACTATGGCTACACCTTC.

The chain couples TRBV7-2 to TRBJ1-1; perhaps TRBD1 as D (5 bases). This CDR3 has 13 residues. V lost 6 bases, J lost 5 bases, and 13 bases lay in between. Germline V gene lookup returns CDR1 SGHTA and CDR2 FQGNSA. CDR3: CASRKRGSTEAFF. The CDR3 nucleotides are TGTGCCAGCAGAAAGAGGGGCTCTACTGAAGCTTTCTTT.

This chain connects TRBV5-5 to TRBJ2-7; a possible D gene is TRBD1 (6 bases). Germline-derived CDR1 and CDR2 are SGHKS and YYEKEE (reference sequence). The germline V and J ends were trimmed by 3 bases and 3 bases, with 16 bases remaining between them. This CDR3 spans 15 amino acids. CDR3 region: CASSWGTNNNYEQYF. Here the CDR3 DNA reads TGTGCCAGCAGCTGGGGGACAAATAATAACTACGAGCAGTACTTC.

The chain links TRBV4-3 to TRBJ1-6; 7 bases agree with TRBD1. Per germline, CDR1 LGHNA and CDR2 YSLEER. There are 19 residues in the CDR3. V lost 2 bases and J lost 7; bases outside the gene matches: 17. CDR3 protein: CASSQQSDSEGAGNSPLHF. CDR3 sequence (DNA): TGCGCCAGCAGCCAACAGTCCGACAGTGAGGGGGCCGGGAATTCACCCCTCCACTTT.

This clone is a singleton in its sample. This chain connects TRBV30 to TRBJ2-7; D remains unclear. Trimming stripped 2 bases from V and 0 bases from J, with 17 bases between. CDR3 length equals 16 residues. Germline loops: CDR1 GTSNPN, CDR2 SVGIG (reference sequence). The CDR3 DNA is TGTGCCTGGAGTATCCCCCCCCGCTCGAGCTCCTACGAGCAGTACTTC. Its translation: CAWSIPPRSSSYEQYF.

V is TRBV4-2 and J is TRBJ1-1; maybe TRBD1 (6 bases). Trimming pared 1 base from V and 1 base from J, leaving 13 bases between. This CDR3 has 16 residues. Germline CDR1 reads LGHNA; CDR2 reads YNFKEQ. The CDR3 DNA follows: TGTGCCAGCAGCCAAGCCTTCAGGGGTGCGAACACTGAAGCTTTCTTT. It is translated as CASSQAFRGANTEAFF.

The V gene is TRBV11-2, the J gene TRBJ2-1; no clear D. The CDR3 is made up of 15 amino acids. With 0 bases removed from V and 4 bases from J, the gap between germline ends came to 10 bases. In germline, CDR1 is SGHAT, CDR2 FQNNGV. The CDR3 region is CASSLDRKGYNEQFF. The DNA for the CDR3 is TGTGCCAGCAGCTTAGATCGGAAGGGTTACAATGAGCAGTTCTTC.

The DNA for the CDR3 is TGTGCCAGCAGTTTAAGAGGGGAGTGGGAGACCCAGTACTTC. Translating it yields CASSLRGEWETQYF. This sequence joins TRBV28 and TRBJ2-5, with D perhaps assigned TRBD1 or TRBD2 (5 bases each). Germline values: CDR1 MDHEN, CDR2 SYDVKM. Trimming took off 2 bases at V and 5 bases at J, with 12 bases between the two ends. The CDR3 has 14 residues.